This T cell receptor (beta chain) is from a study of T-cell memory formation after mild COVID-19. CDR3 length equals 15 residues. Germline CDR1 PRHDT, CDR2 FYEKMQ (reference sequence). The V end lost 0 bases, the J end lost 2 bases, and 11 bases lay between the germline ends. TCRdb ran MiXCR on the 5' RACE reads and lists one entry per CDR3 protein. Among 92,000 or so distinct CDR3 sequences listed, 10% to 15% were seen once. The J gene is TRBJ2-7, the V gene TRBV13; weak D call: TRBD2 (6 bases). The sample was PBMCs or a T cell subset sorted from them (not recorded which). This TCR was sampled from an adult woman who had mild COVID-19 (a few samples of this study predate the infection). Cell type and time point are not known. Written as DNA, the CDR3 is TGTGCCAGCAGCTTAGGTAGCGGAGGTCCCTACGAGCAGTACTTC. Protein: CASSLGSGGPYEQYF. The whole variable domain, filled in from reference TRBV13 and TRBJ2-7, reads AAGVIQSPRHLIKEKRETATLKCYPIPRHDTVYWYQQGPGQDPQFLISFYEKMQSDKGSIPDRFSAQQFSDYHSELNMSSLELGDSALYFCASSLGSGGPYEQYFGPGTRLTVT.